Listed here are 17 T cell receptor beta chains from one sample, sequenced in a study of blood T cell repertoires in COVID-19. The assay was immunoSEQ multiplex PCR, and TCRdb's table has in-frame clones only and misses some. This sample has approximately 240,000 clones; around 80% occur once, and the top ten carry approximately 4%. Specimen: peripheral blood. The origin of the receptors is a middle-aged woman with active or convalescent COVID-19.

This clone was seen repeatedly, ten times or more. The chain links TRBV29-1 to TRBJ2-7, with D possibly matching TRBD2 (6 bases). This CDR3 is built from 11 residues. The germline gives CDR1 SQVTM, CDR2 ANQGSEA. The V end lost 4 bases, the J end lost 4 bases, and 8 bases lay between the germline ends. The DNA of the CDR3 is TGCAGCGTTGTCGGGACTTACGAGCAGTACTTC. It encodes CSVVGTYEQYF.

This clone was picked up one time. The chain recombines TRBV2 with TRBJ1-1; 7 nucleotides agree with TRBD1. The CDR3 extends over 14 amino acids. Looked up from germline, CDR1 is SNHLY and CDR2 is FYNNEI. The V gene end was trimmed by 6 bases and the J gene end by 1 base; junction bases not matched to a gene: 5. CDR3 protein: CASRRTGSNTEAFF. The DNA of the CDR3 is TGTGCCAGCAGGAGGACAGGCTCGAACACTGAAGCTTTCTTT.

This clone was found once. V usage is TRBV19 and J usage is TRBJ1-2; D may be TRBD1 (5 bases). With 7 bases removed from V and 3 bases from J, the gap between germline ends came to 12 bases. CDR1 is LNHDA and CDR2 is SQIVND in the germline V gene (reference sequence). The CDR3 is made up of 13 amino acids. The CDR3 is CASTLSRDYGYTF. For the CDR3, the DNA is TGTGCCAGTACCCTCAGCAGGGACTATGGCTACACCTTC.

This chain links TRBV19 with TRBJ2-5; TRBD2 is a possible D gene (6 bases). This CDR3 contains 15 residues. Trimming left V 4 bases short and J 5 bases short, with 17 bases between. Looked up from germline, CDR1 is LNHDA and CDR2 is SQIVND (reference sequence). This chain's CDR3 is CASSTPLGGSETQYF. CDR3 coding DNA: TGTGCCAGTAGTACCCCGCTCGGGGGTAGCGAGACCCAGTACTTC.

The chain employs TRBV13 and TRBJ1-1; D might be TRBD1 (5 bases). Germline lookup yields CDR1 PRHDT and CDR2 FYEKMQ (reference sequence). CDR3 size: 14 residues. The germline V and J ends were trimmed by 3 bases and 1 base, with 9 bases remaining between them. The CDR3 sequence: CASSLGQGNTEAFF. CDR3 in DNA: TGTGCCAGCAGCTTGGGGCAGGGGAACACTGAAGCTTTCTTT.

This clone has only a few counts. The chain has TRBV5-1 and TRBJ1-4, with TRBD1 as a possible D gene (5 bases). The CDR3 extends over 16 amino acids. Germline CDR1 reads SGHRS; CDR2 reads YFSETQ. Trimming cost V 0 bases and J 0 bases, with 9 bases left between them. The CDR3: CASSLGQPSTNEKLFF. In nucleotides, the CDR3 is TGCGCCAGCAGCTTGGGACAGCCCTCAACTAATGAAAAACTGTTTTTT. The full variable domain, its missing parts supplied by reference TRBV5-1 and TRBJ1-4, is KAGVTQTPRYLIKTRGQQVTLSCSPISGHRSVSWYQQTPGQGLQFLFEYFSETQRNKGNFPGRFSGRQFSNSRSEMNVSTLELGDSALYLCASSLGQPSTNEKLFFGSGTQLSVL.

The chain combines TRBV7-2 with TRBJ1-1; 9 nucleotides line up with TRBD1. V lost 4 bases, J lost 8 bases, and 2 bases stayed unmatched. Germline V gives CDR1 SGHTA, CDR2 FQGNSA. The CDR3 extends over 12 amino acids. The CDR3 here is CASSSDRGEAFF. CDR3 nucleotides: TGTGCCAGCAGCTCCGACAGGGGGGAAGCTTTCTTT.

The V call is TRBV28, the J call TRBJ1-4, with a possible D match to TRBD1 (6 bases). The CDR3 length is 14 residues. Trimming took 4 bases from V and 0 from J, leaving 6 bases between them. From germline, CDR1 is MDHEN and CDR2 SYDVKM. CDR3 region: CASSWTATNEKLFF. Written as DNA, the CDR3 is TGTGCCAGCAGTTGGACAGCAACTAATGAAAAACTGTTTTTT.

V usage is TRBV4-1 and J usage is TRBJ1-2; no firm D call. Per the germline V gene, CDR1 is MGHRA and CDR2 is YSYEKL. Trimming took 1 base from V and 3 from J, leaving 12 bases between them. This CDR3 contains 15 residues. The CDR3 nucleotides are TGCGCCAGCAGCCAAGTACCGGGTAGCGACTATGGCTACACCTTC. Protein product: CASSQVPGSDYGYTF.

This clone has just one count. The rearrangement joins TRBV19 to TRBJ1-3; D not resolved. Trimming took 5 bases from V and 0 from J, leaving 11 bases between them. CDR3 size: 15 residues. CDR1 LNHDA and CDR2 SQIVND come from the germline V gene (reference sequence). DNA of the CDR3: TGTGCCAGTAGTCCAGACACCTTCTCTGGAAACACCATATATTTT. Its translation is CASSPDTFSGNTIYF.

The J gene is TRBJ1-6, the V gene TRBV19, with 7 bases fitting TRBD1. The CDR3 spans 13 residues. In germline, CDR1 is LNHDA, CDR2 SQIVND (reference sequence). CDR3 bases: TGTGCTTCGGGGCAACAGGGGAATTCACCCCTCCACTTT. It yields the protein CASGQQGNSPLHF.

This sequence joins TRBV5-4 and TRBJ2-1; 7 nucleotides match TRBD1. Germline CDR1 is SGHNT and CDR2 is YYREEE (reference sequence). This CDR3 region has 16 residues. V dropped 4 bases and J dropped 4; count of bases not matched to a gene: 11. CDR3 in amino acids: CASSLLRQGRYNEQFF. Here the CDR3 DNA reads TGTGCCAGCAGCCTCCTTAGACAGGGACGTTACAATGAGCAGTTCTTC.

This clone was counted only a few times. J is TRBJ2-2 and V is TRBV28; the D is unclear. This CDR3 is 15 amino acids long. Germline lookup yields CDR1 MDHEN and CDR2 SYDVKM. Trimming took 7 bases from V and 7 from J, leaving 19 bases between them. CDR3 sequence (DNA): TGTGCCAGCACCCCAGTGGCAGGAATCGTCGGGGAGCTGTTTTTT. It is translated as CASTPVAGIVGELFF.

The rearrangement joins TRBV5-8 to TRBJ2-1; 8 positions agree with TRBD2. The V gene end was trimmed by 4 bases and the J gene end by 5 bases; junction bases not matched to a gene: 8. Germline-derived CDR1 and CDR2 are SGHTS and YDEGEE. CDR3 size: 15 residues. The DNA of the CDR3 is TGTGCCAGCAGCACGGGACTAGGGGTAGACAATGAGCAGTTCTTC. This gives the protein CASSTGLGVDNEQFF.

J is TRBJ2-7 and V is TRBV20-1, with a tentative D call TRBD1 (5 bases). The CDR3 extends over 10 amino acids. Germline CDR1 DFQATT, CDR2 SNEGSKA (reference sequence). Trimming left V 6 bases short and J 7 bases short, with 10 bases between. CDR3 sequence (DNA): TGCAGTGCGCCGAAGGGGGAGCAGTACTTC. Amino acid sequence: CSAPKGEQYF.

Here the CDR3 DNA reads TGCGCCAGCAGCTTGGCCGTGGGCGGGAATGAGCAGTTCTTC. It codes for CASSLAVGGNEQFF. This chain connects TRBV5-1 to TRBJ2-1; tentatively, D is TRBD2 (5 bases). Germline V gene sequence: CDR1 SGHRS, CDR2 YFSETQ. V was cut by 0 bases and J by 7 bases, with 11 bases left in between. The CDR3 is made up of 14 amino acids.

The chain has TRBV24-1 and TRBJ2-3; D remains unclear. CDR3 size: 12 residues. V was clipped by 2 bases and J by 5 bases, with 4 bases between them. Germline V gene data show CDR1 as KGHDR and CDR2 as SFDVKD. The CDR3 DNA sequence: TGTGCCACCAGTGATTCGTTAGATACGCAGTATTTT. It yields the protein CATSDSLDTQYF.